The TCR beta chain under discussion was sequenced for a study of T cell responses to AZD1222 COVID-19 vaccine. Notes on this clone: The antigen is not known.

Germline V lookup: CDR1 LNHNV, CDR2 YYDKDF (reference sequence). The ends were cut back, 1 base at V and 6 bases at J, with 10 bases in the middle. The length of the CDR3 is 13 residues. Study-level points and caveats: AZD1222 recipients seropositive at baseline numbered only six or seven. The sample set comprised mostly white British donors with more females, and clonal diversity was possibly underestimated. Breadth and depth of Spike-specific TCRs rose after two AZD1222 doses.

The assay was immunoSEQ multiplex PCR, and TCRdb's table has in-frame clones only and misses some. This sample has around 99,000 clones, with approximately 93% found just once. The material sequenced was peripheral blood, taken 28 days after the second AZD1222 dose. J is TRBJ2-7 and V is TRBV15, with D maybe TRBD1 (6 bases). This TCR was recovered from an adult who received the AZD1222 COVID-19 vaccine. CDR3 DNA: TGTGCCACCAGCAGAGCGGCAGGGGTCGAGCAGTACTTC. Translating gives CATSRAAGVEQYF.